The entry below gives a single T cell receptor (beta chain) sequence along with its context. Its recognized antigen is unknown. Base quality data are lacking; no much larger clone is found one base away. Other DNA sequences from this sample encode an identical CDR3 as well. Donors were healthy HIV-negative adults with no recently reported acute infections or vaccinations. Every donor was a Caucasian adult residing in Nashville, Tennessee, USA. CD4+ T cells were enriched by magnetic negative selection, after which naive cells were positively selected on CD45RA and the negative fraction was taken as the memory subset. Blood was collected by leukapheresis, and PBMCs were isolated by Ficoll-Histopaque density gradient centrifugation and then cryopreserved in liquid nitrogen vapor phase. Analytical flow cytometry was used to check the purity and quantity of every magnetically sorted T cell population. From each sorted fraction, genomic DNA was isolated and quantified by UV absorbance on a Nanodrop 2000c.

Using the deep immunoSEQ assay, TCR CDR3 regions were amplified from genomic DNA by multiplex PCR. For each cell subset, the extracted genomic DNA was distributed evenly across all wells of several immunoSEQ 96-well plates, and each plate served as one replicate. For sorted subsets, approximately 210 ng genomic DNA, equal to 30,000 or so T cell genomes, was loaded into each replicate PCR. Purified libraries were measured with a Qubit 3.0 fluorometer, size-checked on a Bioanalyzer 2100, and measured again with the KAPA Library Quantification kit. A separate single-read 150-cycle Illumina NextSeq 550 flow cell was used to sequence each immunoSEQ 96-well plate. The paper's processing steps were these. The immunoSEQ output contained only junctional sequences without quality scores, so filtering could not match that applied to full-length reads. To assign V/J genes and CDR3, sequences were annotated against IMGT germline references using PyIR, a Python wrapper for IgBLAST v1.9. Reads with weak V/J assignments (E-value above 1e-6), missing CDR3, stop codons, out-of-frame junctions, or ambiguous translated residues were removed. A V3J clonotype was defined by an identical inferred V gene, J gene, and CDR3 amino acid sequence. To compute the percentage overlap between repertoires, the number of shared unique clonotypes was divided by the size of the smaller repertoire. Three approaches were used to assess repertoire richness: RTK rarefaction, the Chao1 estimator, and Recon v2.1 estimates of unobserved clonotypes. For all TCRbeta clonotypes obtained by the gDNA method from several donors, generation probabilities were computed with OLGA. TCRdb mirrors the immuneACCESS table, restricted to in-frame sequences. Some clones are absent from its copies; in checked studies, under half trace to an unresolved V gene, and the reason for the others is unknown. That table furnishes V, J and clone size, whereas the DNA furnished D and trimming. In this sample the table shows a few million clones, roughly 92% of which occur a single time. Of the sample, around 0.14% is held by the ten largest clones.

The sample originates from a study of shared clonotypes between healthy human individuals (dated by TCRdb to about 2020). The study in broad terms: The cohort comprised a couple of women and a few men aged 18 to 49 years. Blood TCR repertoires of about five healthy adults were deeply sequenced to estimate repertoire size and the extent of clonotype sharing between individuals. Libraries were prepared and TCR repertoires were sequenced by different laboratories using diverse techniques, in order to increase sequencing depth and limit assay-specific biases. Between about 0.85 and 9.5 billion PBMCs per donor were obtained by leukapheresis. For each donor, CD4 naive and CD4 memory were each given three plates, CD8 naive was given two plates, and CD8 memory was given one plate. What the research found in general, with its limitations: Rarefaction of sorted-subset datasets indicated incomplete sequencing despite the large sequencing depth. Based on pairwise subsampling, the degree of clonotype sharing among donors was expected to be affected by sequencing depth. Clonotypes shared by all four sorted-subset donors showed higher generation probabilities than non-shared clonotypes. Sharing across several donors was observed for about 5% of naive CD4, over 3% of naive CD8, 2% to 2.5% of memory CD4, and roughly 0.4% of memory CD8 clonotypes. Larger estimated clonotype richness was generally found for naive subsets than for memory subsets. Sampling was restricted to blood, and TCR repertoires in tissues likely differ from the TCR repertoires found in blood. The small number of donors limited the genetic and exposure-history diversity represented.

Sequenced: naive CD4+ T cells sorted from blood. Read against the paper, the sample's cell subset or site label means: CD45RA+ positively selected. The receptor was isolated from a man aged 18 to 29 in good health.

The CDR3 has the sequence CAWSGQGAQPQHF. The DNA is TGTGCCTGGAGTGGACAGGGAGCTCAGCCCCAGCATTTT. In this chain, TRBV30 is recombined with TRBJ1-5, with TRBD1 matching 7 junction bases. The germline V and J ends show losses of 1 base and 6 bases respectively, and no gene match explains 3 bases of the junction. The CDR3 runs 13 amino acids, cysteine and phenylalanine included. Only the CDR3 DNA is retained, 39 bases long and in frame from the first base. CDR1 and CDR2 (GTSNPN, SVGIG) derive from the germline V gene (reference sequence).